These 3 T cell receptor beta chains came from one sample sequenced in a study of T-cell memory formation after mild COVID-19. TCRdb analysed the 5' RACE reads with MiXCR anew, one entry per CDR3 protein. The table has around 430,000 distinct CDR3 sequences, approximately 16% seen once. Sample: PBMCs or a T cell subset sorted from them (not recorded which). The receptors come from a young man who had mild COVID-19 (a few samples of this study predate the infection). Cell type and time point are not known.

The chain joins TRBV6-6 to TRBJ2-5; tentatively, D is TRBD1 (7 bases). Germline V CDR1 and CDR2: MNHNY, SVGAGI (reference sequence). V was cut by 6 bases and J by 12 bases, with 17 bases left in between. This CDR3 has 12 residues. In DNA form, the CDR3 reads TGTGCCAGCAGGCTCCTAGGAGGGGGCGAGTACTTC. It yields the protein CASRLLGGGEYF.

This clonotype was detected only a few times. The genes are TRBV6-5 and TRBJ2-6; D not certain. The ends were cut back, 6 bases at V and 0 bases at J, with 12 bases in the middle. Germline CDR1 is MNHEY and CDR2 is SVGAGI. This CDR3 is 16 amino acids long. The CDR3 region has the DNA TGTGCCAGCAGCCTAACCCCGCGCTCTGGGGCCAACGTCCTGACTTTC. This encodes CASSLTPRSGANVLTF.

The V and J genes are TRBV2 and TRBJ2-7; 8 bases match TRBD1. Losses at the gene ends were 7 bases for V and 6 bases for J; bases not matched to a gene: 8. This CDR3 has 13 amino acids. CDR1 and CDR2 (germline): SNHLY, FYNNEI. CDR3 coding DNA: TGTGCCAGCACAGGACAGGGATGGGGCGAGCAGTACGTC. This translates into CASTGQGWGEQYV.